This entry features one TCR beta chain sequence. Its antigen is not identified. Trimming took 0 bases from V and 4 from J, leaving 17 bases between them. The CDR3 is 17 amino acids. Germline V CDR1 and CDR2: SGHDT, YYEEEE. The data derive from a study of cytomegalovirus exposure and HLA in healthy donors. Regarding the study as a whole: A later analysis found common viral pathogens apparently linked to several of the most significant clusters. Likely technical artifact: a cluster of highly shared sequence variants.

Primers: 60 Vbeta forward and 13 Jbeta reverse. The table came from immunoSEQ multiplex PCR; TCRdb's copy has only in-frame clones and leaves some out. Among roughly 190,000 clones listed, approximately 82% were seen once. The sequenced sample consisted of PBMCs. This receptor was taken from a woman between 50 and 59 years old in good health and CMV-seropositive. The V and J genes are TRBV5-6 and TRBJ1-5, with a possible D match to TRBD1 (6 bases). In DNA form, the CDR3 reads TGTGCCAGCAGCTTGGTTGTGGCAGGGGTAGCAAATCAGCCCCAGCATTTT. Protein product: CASSLVVAGVANQPQHF. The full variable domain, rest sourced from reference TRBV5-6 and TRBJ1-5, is DAGVTQSPTHLIKTRGQQVTLRCSPKSGHDTVSWYQQALGQGPQFIFQYYEEEERQRGNFPDRFSGHQFPNYSSELNVNALLLGDSALYLCASSLVVAGVANQPQHFGDGTRLSIL.